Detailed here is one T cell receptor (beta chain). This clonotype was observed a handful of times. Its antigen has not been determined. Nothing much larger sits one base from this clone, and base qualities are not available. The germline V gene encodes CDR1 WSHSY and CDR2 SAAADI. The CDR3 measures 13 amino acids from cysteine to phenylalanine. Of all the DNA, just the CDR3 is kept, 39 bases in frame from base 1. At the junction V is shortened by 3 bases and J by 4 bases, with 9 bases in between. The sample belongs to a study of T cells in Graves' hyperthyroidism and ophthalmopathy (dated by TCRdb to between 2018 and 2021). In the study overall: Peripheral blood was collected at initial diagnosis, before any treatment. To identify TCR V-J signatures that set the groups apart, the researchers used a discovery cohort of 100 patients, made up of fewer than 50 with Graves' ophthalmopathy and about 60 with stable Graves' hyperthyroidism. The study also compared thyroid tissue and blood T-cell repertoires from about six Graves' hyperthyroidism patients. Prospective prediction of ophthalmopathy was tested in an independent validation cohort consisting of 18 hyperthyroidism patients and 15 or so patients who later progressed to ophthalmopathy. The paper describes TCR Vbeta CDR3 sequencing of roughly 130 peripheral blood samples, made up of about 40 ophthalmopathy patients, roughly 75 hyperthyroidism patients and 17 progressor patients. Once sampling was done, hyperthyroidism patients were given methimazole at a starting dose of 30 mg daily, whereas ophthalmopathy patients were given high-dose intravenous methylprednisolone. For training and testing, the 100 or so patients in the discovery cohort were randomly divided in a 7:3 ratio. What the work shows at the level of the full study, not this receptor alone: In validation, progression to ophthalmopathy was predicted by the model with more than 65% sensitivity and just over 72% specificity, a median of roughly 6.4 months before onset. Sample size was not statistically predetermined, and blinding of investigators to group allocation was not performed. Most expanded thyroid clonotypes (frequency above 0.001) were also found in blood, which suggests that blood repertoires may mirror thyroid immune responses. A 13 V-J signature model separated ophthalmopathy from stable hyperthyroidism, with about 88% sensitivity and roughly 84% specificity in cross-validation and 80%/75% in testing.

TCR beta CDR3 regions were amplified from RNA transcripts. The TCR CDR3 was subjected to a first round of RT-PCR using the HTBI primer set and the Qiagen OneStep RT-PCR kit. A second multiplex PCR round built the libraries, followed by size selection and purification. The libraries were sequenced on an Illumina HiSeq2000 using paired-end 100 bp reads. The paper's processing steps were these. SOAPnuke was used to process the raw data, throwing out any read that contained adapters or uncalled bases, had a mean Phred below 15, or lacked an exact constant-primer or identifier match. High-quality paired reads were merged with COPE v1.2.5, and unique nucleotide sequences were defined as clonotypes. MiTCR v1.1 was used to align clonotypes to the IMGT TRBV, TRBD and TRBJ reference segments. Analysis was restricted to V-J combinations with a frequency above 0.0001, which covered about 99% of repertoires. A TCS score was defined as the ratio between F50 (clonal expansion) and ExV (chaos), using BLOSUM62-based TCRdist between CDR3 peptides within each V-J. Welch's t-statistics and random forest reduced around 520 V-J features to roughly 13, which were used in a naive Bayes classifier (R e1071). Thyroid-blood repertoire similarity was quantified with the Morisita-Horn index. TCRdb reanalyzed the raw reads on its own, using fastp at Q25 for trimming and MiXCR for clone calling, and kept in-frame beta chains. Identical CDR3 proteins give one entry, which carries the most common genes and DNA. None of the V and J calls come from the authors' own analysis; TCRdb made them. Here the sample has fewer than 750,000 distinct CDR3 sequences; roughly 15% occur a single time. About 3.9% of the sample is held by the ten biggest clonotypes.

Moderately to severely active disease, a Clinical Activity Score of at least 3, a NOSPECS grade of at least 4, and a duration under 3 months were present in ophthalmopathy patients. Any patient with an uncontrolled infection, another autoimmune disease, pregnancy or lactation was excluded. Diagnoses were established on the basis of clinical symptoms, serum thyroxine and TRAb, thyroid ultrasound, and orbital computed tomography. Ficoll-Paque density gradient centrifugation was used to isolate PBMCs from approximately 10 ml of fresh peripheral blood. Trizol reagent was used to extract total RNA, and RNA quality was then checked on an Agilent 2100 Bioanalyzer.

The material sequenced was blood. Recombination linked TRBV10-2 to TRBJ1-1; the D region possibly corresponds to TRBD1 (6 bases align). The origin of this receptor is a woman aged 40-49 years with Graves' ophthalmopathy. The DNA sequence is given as TGCGCCAGCAGTGAAAGCAGGGGCACTGAAGCTTTCTTT. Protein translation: CASSESRGTEAFF.